This T cell receptor (beta chain) was retrieved from a study of blood T cells in healthy people across ages. CDR3 length equals 15 residues. Germline V gene lookup returns CDR1 DFQATT and CDR2 SNEGSKA (reference sequence). The ends were cut back, 8 bases at V and 0 bases at J, with 18 bases in the middle. PCR was performed a second time for about 6 to 12 cycles using a sample-barcoded 5' primer and a J-beta primer mix. Via MiXCR, TCRdb re-called the 5' RACE reads, giving one row per CDR3 protein. The sample records roughly 680,000 distinct CDR3 sequences, more than 45% being singletons. This clonotype was detected only a few times.

Sequences were obtained from blood. The rearrangement joins TRBV20-1 to TRBJ2-3, with D perhaps TRBD2 (6 bases). The sequence was obtained from a woman of 80 years or more in good health. The CDR3 spells CSSPLGGVSTDTQYF. In nucleotides, the CDR3 is TGCAGTTCCCCACTTGGAGGGGTGAGCACAGATACGCAGTATTTT.